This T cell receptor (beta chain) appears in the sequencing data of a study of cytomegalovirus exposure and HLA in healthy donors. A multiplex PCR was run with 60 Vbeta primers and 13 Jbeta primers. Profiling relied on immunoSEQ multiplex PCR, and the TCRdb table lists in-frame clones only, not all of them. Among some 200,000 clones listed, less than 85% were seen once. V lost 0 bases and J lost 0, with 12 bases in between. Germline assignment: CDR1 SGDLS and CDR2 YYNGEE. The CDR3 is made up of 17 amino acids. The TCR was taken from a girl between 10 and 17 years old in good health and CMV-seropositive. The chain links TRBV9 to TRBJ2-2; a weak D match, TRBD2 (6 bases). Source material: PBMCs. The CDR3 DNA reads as TGTGCCAGCAGCGTAGATCCGGGGGTTACGAACACCGGGGAGCTGTTTTTT. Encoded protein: CASSVDPGVTNTGELFF.